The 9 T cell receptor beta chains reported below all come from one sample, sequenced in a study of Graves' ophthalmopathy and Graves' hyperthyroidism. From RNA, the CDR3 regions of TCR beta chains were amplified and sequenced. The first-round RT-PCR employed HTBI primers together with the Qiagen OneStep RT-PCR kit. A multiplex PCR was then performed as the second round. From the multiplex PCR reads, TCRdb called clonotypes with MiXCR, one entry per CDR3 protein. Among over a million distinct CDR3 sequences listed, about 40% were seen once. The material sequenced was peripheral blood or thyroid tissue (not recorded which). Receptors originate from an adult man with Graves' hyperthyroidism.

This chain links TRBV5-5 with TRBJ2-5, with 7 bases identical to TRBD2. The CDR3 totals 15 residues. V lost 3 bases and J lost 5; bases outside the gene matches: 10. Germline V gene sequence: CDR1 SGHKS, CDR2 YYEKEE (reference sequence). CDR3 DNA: TGTGCCAGCAGCTCTCAGGGAGGGAGAGGGGAGACCCAGTACTTC. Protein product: CASSSQGGRGETQYF.

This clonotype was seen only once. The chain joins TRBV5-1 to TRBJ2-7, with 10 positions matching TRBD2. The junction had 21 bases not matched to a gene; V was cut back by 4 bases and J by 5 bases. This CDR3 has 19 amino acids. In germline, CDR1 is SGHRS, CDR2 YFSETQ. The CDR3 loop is CASSGGPGLAIAWDHEQYF. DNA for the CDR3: TGCGCCAGCAGCGGGGGCCCGGGACTAGCGATCGCCTGGGACCACGAGCAGTACTTC.

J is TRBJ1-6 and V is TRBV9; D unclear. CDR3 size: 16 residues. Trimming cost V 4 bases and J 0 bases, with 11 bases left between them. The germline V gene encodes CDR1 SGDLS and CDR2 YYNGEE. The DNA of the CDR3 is TGTGCCAGCAGCCAAGGGTCGAGCTCCTATAATTCACCCCTCCACTTT. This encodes CASSQGSSSYNSPLHF.

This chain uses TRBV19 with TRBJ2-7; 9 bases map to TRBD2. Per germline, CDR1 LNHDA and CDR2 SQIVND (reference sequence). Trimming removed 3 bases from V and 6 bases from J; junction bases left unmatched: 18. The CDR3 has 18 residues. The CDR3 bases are TGTGCCAGTAGTATCACCACCGAACTTAGCGGGAGAACTTCCGAGCAGTACTTC. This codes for CASSITTELSGRTSEQYF. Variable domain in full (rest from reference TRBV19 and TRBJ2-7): DGGITQSPKYLFRKEGQNVTLSCEQNLNHDAMYWYRQDPGQGLRLIYYSQIVNDFQKGDIAEGYSVSREKKESFPLTVTSAQKNPTAFYLCASSITTELSGRTSEQYFGPGTRLTVT.

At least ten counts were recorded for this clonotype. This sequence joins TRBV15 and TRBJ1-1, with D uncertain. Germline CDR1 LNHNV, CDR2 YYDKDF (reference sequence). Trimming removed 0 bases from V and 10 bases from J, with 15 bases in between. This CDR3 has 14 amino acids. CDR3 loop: CATSRDVTWKVAFF. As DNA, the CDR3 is TGTGCCACCAGCAGAGATGTCACCTGGAAAGTAGCTTTCTTT.

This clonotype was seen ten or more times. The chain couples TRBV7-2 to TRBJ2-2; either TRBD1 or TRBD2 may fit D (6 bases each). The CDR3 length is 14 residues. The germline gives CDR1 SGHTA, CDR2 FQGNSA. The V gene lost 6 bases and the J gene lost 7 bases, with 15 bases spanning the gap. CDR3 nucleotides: TGTGCCAGCAGTTCAACACAGGGACTCGGGGAGCTGTTTTTT. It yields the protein CASSSTQGLGELFF. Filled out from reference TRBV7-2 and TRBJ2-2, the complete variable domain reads GAGVSQSPSNKVTEKGKDVELRCDPISGHTALYWYRQSLGQGLEFLIYFQGNSAPDKSGLPSDRFSAERTGGSVSTLTIQRTQQEDSAVYLCASSSTQGLGELFFGEGSRLTVL.

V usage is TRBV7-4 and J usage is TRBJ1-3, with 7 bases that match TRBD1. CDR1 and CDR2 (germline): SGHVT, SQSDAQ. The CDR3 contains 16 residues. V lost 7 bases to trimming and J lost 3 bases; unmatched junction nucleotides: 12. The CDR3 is CASKRTGTTDGNTIYF. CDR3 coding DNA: TGTGCCAGCAAGAGGACAGGAACTACCGATGGAAACACCATATATTTT.

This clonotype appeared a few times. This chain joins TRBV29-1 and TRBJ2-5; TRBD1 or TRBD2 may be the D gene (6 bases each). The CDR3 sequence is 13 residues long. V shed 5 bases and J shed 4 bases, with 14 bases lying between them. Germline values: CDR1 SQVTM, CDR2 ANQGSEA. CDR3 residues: CSVPLPGAETQYF. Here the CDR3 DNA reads TGCAGCGTTCCCCTCCCGGGGGCAGAGACCCAGTACTTC. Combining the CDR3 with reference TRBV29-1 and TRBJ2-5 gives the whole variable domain SAVISQKPSRDICQRGTSLTIQCQVDSQVTMMFWYRQQPGQSLTLIATANQGSEATYESGFVIDKFPISRPNLTFSTLTVSNMSPEDSSIYLCSVPLPGAETQYFGPGTRLLVL.

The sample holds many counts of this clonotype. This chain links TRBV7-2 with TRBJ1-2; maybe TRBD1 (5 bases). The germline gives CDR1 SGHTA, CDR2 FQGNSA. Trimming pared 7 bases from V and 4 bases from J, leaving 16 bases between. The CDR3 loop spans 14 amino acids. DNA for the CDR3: TGTGCCAGCATCGACGGGGGGAGGGGCTATGGCTACACCTTC. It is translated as CASIDGGRGYGYTF.